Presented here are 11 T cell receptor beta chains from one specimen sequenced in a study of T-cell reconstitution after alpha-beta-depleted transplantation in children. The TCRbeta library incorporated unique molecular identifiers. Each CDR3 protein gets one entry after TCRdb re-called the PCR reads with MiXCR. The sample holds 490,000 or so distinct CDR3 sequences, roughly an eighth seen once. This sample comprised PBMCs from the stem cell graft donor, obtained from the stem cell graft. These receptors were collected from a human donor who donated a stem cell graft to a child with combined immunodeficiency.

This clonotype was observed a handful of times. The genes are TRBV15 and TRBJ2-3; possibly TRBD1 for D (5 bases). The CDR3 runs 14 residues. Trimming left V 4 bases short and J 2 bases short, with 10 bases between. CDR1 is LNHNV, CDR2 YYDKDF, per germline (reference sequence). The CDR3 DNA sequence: TGTGCCACCAGCATCAGGGCCAACACAGATACGCAGTATTTT. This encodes CATSIRANTDTQYF.

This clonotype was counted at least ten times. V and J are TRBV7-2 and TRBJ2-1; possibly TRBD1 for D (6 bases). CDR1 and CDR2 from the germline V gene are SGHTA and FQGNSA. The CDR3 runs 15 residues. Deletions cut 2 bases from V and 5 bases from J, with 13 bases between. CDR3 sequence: CASSLWGTLNNEQFF. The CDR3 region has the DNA TGTGCCAGCAGCTTATGGGGGACACTAAACAATGAGCAGTTCTTC. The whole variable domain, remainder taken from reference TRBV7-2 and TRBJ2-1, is GAGVSQSPSNKVTEKGKDVELRCDPISGHTALYWYRQSLGQGLEFLIYFQGNSAPDKSGLPSDRFSAERTGGSVSTLTIQRTQQEDSAVYLCASSLWGTLNNEQFFGPGTRLTVL.

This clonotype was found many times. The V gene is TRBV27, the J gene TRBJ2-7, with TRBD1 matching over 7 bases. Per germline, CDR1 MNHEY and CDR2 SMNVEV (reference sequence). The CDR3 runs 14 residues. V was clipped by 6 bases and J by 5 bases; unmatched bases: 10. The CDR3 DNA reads TGTGCCAGCAGAACAGGGGTTCAGAGGGACGAGCAGTACTTC. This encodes CASRTGVQRDEQYF.

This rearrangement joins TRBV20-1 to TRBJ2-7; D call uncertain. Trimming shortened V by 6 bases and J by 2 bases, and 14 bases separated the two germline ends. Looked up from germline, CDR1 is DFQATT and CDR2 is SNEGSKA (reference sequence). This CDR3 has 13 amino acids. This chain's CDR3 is CSARRAAPYEQYF. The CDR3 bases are TGCAGTGCGCGTAGGGCAGCTCCCTACGAGCAGTACTTC.

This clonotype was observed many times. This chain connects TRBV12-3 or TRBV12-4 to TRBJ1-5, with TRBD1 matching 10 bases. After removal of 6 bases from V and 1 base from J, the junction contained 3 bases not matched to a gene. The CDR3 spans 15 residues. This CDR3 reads CASSGTGESNQPQHF. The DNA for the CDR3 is TGTGCCAGCAGCGGGACAGGGGAGAGCAATCAGCCCCAGCATTTT.

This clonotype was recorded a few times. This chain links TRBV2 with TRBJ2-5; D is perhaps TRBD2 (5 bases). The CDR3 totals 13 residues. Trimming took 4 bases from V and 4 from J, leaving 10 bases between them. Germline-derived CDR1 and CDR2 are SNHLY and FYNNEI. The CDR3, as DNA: TGTGCCAGCAGTGTAAGAGGGCCAGAGACCCAGTACTTC. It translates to CASSVRGPETQYF.

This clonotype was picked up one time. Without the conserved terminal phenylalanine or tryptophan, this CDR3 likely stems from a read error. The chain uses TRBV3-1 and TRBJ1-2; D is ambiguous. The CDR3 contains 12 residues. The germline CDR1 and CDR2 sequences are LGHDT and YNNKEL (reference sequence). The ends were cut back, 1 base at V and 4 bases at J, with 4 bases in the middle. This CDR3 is CASSQAVYGYTC. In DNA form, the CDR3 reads TGTGCCAGCAGCCAAGCAGTCTATGGCTACACCTGC.

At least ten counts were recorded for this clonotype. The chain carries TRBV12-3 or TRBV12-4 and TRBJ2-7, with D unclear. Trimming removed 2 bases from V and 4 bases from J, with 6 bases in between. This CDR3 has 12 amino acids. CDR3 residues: CASSLNVYEQYF. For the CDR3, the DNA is TGTGCCAGCAGTTTAAACGTATACGAGCAGTACTTC.

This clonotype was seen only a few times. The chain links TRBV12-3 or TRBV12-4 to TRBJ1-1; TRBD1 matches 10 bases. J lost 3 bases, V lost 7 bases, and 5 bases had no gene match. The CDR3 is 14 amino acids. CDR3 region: CASKMGQGYTEAFF. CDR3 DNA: TGTGCCAGCAAAATGGGACAGGGGTACACTGAAGCTTTCTTT.

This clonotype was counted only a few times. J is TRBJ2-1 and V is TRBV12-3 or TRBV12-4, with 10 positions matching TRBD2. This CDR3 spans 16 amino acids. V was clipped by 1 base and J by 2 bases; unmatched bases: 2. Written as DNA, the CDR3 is TGTGCCAGCAGTTTAGGTCTAGCGGGGGCCTACAATGAGCAGTTCTTC. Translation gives CASSLGLAGAYNEQFF.

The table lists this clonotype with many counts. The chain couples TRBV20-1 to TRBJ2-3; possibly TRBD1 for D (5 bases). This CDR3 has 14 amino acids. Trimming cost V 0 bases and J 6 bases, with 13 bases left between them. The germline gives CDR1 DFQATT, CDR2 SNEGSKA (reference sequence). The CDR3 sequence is CSAREAREMDTQYF. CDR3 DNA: TGCAGTGCTAGAGAGGCCAGGGAAATGGATACGCAGTATTTT.